This TCR beta chain was found in a study of T cell repertoires in cytomegalovirus infection. Overall study results and limits: The study found HLA-C-restricted CMV-specific TCR beta clonotypes dominating the ex vivo response.

On this clonotype: Its antigen is currently unknown. The junction and the germline gene differ at one end; a read error may be behind it.

TCRdb ran MiXCR on the reads and lists one entry per CDR3 protein. The data show 100,000 to 150,000 distinct CDR3 sequences, 32% seen once. The sequence was obtained from a human donor in good health (CMV status not recorded). Some clones in this sample may be carry-over from other donors' samples. The sequenced sample was CD8+ T cells from cultured PBMCs, obtained from culture after CMV antigen stimulation.

CDR3 bases: TGTGCTAGCAGCTTAGAGCGTAGCGGGGTAATGGAGACCCAGTACTTC. It encodes CASSLERSGVMETQYF. This chain joins TRBV7-7 and TRBJ2-5; 8 nucleotides agree with TRBD2. Germline lookup yields CDR1 SSHAT and CDR2 FNYEAQ (reference sequence). This CDR3 has 16 residues.